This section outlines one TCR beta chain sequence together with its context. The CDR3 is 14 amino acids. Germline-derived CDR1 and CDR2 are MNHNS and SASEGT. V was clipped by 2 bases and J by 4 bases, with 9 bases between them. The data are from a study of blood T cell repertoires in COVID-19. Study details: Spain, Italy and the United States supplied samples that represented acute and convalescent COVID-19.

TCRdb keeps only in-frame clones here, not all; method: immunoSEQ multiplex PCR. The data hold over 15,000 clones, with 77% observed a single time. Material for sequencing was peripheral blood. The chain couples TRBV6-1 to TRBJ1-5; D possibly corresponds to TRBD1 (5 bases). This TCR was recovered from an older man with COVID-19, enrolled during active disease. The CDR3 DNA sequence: TGTGCCAGCAGTGAAAGACAGAATAATCAGCCCCAGCATTTT. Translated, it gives CASSERQNNQPQHF.